This section outlines one T cell receptor (beta chain) sequence together with its context. The data are from a study of shared clonotypes between healthy human individuals. Naive CD8 cells lacked CD45RO, underwent positive selection for CCR7 and left out terminally differentiated effector memory CD45RA+ cells. Libraries were prepared by immunoSEQ multiplex PCR; TCRdb keeps only in-frame clonotypes and omits some of them. The sample lists 550,000 to 600,000 clones, roughly 98% occurring once. The germline CDR1 and CDR2 sequences are MGHDK and SYGVNS. This CDR3 spans 15 amino acids. The V segment lost 4 bases and the J segment 6 bases; nucleotides outside the gene matches: 8.

Sequences were obtained from naive CD8+ T cells sorted from blood. The V call is TRBV25-1, the J call TRBJ2-2, with 7 bases matching TRBD2. The clonotype comes from a man aged 30 to 45 in good health. The CDR3 DNA follows: TGTGCCAGCAGTGGCGGGACTAAACGACCCGGGGAGCTGTTTTTT. Protein: CASSGGTKRPGELFF.